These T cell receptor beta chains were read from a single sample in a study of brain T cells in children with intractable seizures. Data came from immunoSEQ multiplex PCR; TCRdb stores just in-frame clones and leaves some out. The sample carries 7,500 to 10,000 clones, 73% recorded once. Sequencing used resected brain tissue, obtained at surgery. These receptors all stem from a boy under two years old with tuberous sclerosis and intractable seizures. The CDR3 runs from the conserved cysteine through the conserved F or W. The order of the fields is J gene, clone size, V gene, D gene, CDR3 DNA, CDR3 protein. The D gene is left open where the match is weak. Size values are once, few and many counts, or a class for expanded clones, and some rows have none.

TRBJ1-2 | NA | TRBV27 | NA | TGTGCCAGCAGTTCCCCCGGGAGGGAGAAGGGCTACACCTTC | CASSSPGREKGYTF
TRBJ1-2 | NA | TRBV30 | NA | TGTGCCTGGAGTGAGGACGGCTATGGCTACACCTTC | CAWSEDGYGYTF
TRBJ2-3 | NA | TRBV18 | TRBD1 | TGTGCCAGCTCACTGGGTGACAGGGATAGCACAGATACGCAGTATTTT | CASSLGDRDSTDTQYF
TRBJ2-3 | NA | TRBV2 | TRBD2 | TGTGCCAGCAGGGACGGGAGGCGAAAAAGCACAGATACGCAGTATTTT | CASRDGRRKSTDTQYF
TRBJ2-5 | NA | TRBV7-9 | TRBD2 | TGTGCCAGCAGCTCGACAGCGGGGGGGCCGGGAGAGACCCAGTACTTC | CASSSTAGGPGETQYF
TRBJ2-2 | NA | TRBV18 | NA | TGTGCCAGCTCACCATCAATCGGACATATCGGGGAGCTGTTTTTT | CASSPSIGHIGELFF
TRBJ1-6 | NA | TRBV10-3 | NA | TGTGCCATCAGTGAGTCTGAGAGATGGACTGGTTCACCCCTCCACTTT | CAISESERWTGSPLHF
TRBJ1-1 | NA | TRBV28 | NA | TGTGCCAGCAAGAGATGGGGGAACACTGAAGCTTTCTTT | CASKRWGNTEAFF
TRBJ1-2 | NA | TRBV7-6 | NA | TGTGCCAGCAGCCCCCGGTCACAAGGGGTCGGCTACACCTTC | CASSPRSQGVGYTF
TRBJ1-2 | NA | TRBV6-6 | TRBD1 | TGTGCCATCAGGGGGCTTGAAGGCTACACCTTC | CAIRGLEGYTF
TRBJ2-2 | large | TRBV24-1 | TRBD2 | TGTGCCACCAGTGATTTGGACGGGAGGGAGGCCGGGGAGCTGTTTTTT | CATSDLDGREAGELFF
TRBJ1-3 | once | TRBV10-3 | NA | TGTGCCATCAGTCAGGTCTCTGGAAACACCATATATTTT | CAISQVSGNTIYF
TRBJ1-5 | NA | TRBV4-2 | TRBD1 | TGTGCCAGCAGCCAAGACAGGGGGCGCGAAGAGCCCCAGCATTTT | CASSQDRGREEPQHF
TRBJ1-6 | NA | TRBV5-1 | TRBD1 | TGCGCCAGCAGCTTGGACAGGGGGTATAATTCACCCCTCCACTTT | CASSLDRGYNSPLHF
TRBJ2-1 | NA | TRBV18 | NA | TGTGCCAGCTCACCCTCGGGCGATAGCTCCTACAATGAGCAGTTCTTC | CASSPSGDSSYNEQFF
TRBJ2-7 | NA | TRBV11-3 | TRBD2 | TGTGCCAGCAGCCTCTGGGCTAGCGGGCTCTACGAGCAGTACTTC | CASSLWASGLYEQYF
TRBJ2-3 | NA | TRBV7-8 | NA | TGTGCCAGCAGCTTAATCCGGAGCACAGATACGCAGTATTTT | CASSLIRSTDTQYF
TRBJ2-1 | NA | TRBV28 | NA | TGTGCCAGCGAAGGCGGGGTGTCGATAGACAATGAGCAGTTCTTC | CASEGGVSIDNEQFF
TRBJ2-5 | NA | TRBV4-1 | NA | TGCGCCAGCAGCCCCCCCCTACGGGGGCCTACGGGAGAGACCCAGTACTTC | CASSPPLRGPTGETQYF
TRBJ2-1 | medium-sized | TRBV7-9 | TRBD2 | TGTGCCAGCTCCCTAGCGGGGGGGATTGAGCAGTTCTTC | CASSLAGGIEQFF
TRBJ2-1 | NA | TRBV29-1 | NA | TGCAGCACACTGTGGAGCTCCTACAATGAGCAGTTCTTC | CSTLWSSYNEQFF
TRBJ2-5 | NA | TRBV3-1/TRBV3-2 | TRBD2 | TGTGCCAGCAGCCAAGTTAGCGGGGGGGGAGAGACCCAGTACTTC | CASSQVSGGGETQYF
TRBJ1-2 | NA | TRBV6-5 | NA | TGTGCCATCCATGCTGTCTTTGGCTACACCTTC | CAIHAVFGYTF